These 13 T cell receptor beta chains were all obtained from the same sample, sequenced in a study of OX40 agonist ivuxolimab in advanced cancers. Library generation was performed with the immunoSEQ multiplex PCR assay. Not all clones reach the TCRdb copy of this immuneACCESS table, which keeps in-frame sequences only. Checked studies attribute under half of the gap to unresolved V genes and leave the rest unexplained. The sample records about 81,000 clones, about 88% of which are singletons. The ten largest account for under 0.6% of the sample. The source material was CD4+ or CD8+ T cells sorted from blood, sampled in a trial of the OX40 agonist ivuxolimab. The receptors were sampled from an adult with an advanced solid tumor such as melanoma, head and neck, liver or kidney cancer.

This clone was observed a single time. The chain employs TRBV19 and TRBJ1-4; D remains unclear. The V end lost 4 bases, the J end lost 4 bases, and 10 bases lay between the germline ends. CDR3 length: 14 residues. Germline lookup yields CDR1 LNHDA and CDR2 SQIVND (reference sequence). The CDR3 sequence: CASSRRVDNEKLFF. CDR3 nucleotide sequence: TGTGCCAGTAGTAGAAGGGTAGATAATGAAAAACTGTTTTTT.

The chain uses TRBV6-6 and TRBJ2-7, with 7 bases that match TRBD1. Germline V gene lookup returns CDR1 MNHNY and CDR2 SVGAGI (reference sequence). This CDR3 spans 14 amino acids. J lost 3 bases, V lost 6 bases, and 8 bases had no gene match. The CDR3 sequence: CASSPGTANYEQYF. In DNA, the CDR3 is TGTGCCAGCAGCCCCGGGACAGCAAACTACGAGCAGTACTTC.

The genes are TRBV2 and TRBJ1-4; the D is unclear. The CDR3 contains 13 residues. Germline V gene lookup returns CDR1 SNHLY and CDR2 FYNNEI. Trimming cost V 6 bases and J 0 bases, with 5 bases left between them. Here the CDR3 DNA reads TGTGCCAGCAGGACACCAACTAATGAAAAACTGTTTTTT. Its translation is CASRTPTNEKLFF.

The chain uses TRBV28 and TRBJ1-6, with D unclear. This CDR3 comprises 12 residues. Germline assignment: CDR1 MDHEN and CDR2 SYDVKM. The V end was cut by 10 bases, the J end by 10 bases, with 14 bases between. The CDR3 reads CATKISDSPLHF. In DNA, the CDR3 is TGTGCCACCAAAATATCGGACTCACCCCTCCACTTT. Together with reference TRBV28 and TRBJ1-6, the CDR3 gives the full variable domain: DVKVTQSSRYLVKRTGEKVFLECVQDMDHENMFWYRQDPGLGLRLIYFSYDVKMKEKGDIPEGYSVSREKKERFSLILESASTNQTSMYLCATKISDSPLHFGNGTRLTVT.

This clone was counted a single time. This CDR3 is CASSLVGTGEQFF. The CDR3 DNA is TGCGCCAGCAGCTTGGTGGGGACGGGTGAGCAGTTCTTC. The rearrangement uses TRBV5-1 and TRBJ2-1; the D call may be TRBD1 or TRBD2 (5 bases each). CDR1 and CDR2 from the germline V gene are SGHRS and YFSETQ. The CDR3 is made up of 13 amino acids. V was clipped by 0 bases and J by 9 bases, with 10 bases between them.

In the case of this clone: The final CDR3 position lacks the conserved phenylalanine or tryptophan, pointing to a likely read error. The rearrangement joins TRBV5-1 to TRBJ1-6; unclear D gene. The CDR3 is 16 residues long. The germline V gene encodes CDR1 SGHRS and CDR2 YFSETQ. The V end was cut by 4 bases, the J end by 9 bases, with 20 bases between. The CDR3 DNA reads TGCGCCAGCAGCCCTGGAGGGTCTGTTGTGGGTTCACCCCTCCACCTT. Protein sequence: CASSPGGSVVGSPLHL.

This rearrangement joins TRBV5-1 to TRBJ1-3, with TRBD1 identical over 8 bases. V lost 3 bases and J lost 4; bases outside the gene matches: 3. CDR1 is SGHRS and CDR2 is YFSETQ in the germline V gene. The CDR3 sequence is 14 residues long. CDR3 coding DNA: TGCGCCAGCAGCTGGACAGGGCGAGGAAACACCATATATTTT. Translated, it gives CASSWTGRGNTIYF.

The chain uses TRBV25-1 and TRBJ2-1; the D is unclear. The CDR3 has 16 amino acids. Germline-derived CDR1 and CDR2 are MGHDK and SYGVNS. The V and J ends lost 1 base and 7 bases respectively, with 17 bases between them. Written as DNA, the CDR3 is TGTGCCAGCAGTGAATTCGGTTCCAGCTTAAAGAATGAGCAGTTCTTC. It translates to CASSEFGSSLKNEQFF.

V gene TRBV19 combines with J gene TRBJ1-1, with 11 bases that match TRBD1. Germline CDR1 reads LNHDA; CDR2 reads SQIVND (reference sequence). This CDR3 comprises 15 residues. The J segment lost 2 bases and the V segment lost 8 bases, leaving 7 bases of the junction unmatched. The DNA for the CDR3 is TGTGCCAGTCTGGGGACAGGGGGTATTAACACTGAAGCTTTCTTT. It encodes CASLGTGGINTEAFF.

This chain connects TRBV11-2 to TRBJ1-6; the D gene is possibly TRBD1 (5 bases). The germline V gene has CDR1 SGHAT and CDR2 FQNNGV. V lost 1 base and J 3 bases, leaving 7 bases between the germline ends. This CDR3 spans 15 amino acids. Here the CDR3 reads CASSLGQGYNSPLHF. CDR3 coding DNA: TGTGCCAGCAGCTTAGGGCAGGGCTATAATTCACCCCTCCACTTT.

V usage is TRBV18 and J usage is TRBJ2-7; a weak D match, TRBD2 (6 bases). The CDR3 length is 16 residues. Germline-derived CDR1 and CDR2 are KGHSH and LQKENI. V was clipped by 6 bases and J by 3 bases, with 21 bases between them. The CDR3 DNA reads as TGTGCCAGCTCCCTTACCATGGTCAGGGAGGTCTACGAGCAGTACTTC. It specifies CASSLTMVREVYEQYF.

This clone occurred once. The chain couples TRBV9 to TRBJ2-5; 7 bases match TRBD2. The CDR3 extends over 17 amino acids. Trimming cost V 2 bases and J 2 bases; bases outside gene matches: 12. Germline values: CDR1 SGDLS, CDR2 YYNGEE. The CDR3, as DNA: TGTGCCAGCAGCGTCTCGGCTAGTGGGGGGGTTCAAGAGACCCAGTACTTC. Protein product: CASSVSASGGVQETQYF.

The chain carries TRBV28 and TRBJ1-6, with 9 bases lining up with TRBD1. The germline gives CDR1 MDHEN, CDR2 SYDVKM. Unmatched junction bases numbered 19, after V lost 6 bases and J lost 13 bases. The length of the CDR3 is 17 residues. CDR3 sequence reads: CASRPYRTGVPPEPLHF. The CDR3 DNA reads TGTGCCAGCAGACCTTATCGGACAGGGGTACCCCCTGAGCCCCTCCACTTT.